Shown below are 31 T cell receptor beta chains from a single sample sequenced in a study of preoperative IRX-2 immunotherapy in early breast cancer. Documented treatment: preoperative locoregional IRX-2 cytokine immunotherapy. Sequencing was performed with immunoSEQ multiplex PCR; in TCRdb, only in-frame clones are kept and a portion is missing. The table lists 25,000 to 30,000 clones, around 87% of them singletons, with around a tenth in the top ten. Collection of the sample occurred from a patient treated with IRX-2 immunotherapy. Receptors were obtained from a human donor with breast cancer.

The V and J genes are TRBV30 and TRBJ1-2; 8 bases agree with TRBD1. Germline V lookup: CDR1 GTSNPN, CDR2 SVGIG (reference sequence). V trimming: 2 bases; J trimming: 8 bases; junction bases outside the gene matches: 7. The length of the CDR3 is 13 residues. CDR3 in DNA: TGTGCCTGGAGTCCCGACAGGGGAGAGGGCTACACCTTC. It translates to CAWSPDRGEGYTF.

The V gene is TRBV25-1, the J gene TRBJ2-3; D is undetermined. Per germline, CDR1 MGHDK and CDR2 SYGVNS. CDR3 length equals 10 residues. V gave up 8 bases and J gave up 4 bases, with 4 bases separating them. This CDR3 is CASEADTQYF. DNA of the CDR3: TGTGCCAGCGAGGCAGATACGCAGTATTTT.

CDR3 region: CASSPTGVNYGYTF. The DNA for the CDR3 is TGTGCCAGCAGTCCGACAGGGGTTAACTATGGCTACACCTTC. This rearrangement joins TRBV2 to TRBJ1-2; 8 positions agree with TRBD1. Germline loops: CDR1 SNHLY, CDR2 FYNNEI. The CDR3 covers 14 residues. The V and J ends lost 5 bases and 1 base, in that order; junction bases with no gene match: 3.

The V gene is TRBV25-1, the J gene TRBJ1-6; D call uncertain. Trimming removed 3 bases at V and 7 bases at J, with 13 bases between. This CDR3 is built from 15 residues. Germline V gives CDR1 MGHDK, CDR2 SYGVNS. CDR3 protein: CASSDGVSGNSPLHF. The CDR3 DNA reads TGTGCCAGCAGTGATGGAGTTTCGGGAAATTCACCCCTCCACTTT. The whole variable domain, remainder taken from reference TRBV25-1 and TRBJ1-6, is EADIYQTPRYLVIGTGKKITLECSQTMGHDKMYWYQQDPGMELHLIHYSYGVNSTEKGDLSSESTVSRIRTEHFPLTLESARPSHTSQYLCASSDGVSGNSPLHFGNGTRLTVT.

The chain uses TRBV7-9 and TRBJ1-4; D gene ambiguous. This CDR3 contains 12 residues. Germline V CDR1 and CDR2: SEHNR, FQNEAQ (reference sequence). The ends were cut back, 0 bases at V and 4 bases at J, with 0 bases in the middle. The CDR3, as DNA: TGTGCCAGCAGCTTAGCTAATGAAAAACTGTTTTTT. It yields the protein CASSLANEKLFF.

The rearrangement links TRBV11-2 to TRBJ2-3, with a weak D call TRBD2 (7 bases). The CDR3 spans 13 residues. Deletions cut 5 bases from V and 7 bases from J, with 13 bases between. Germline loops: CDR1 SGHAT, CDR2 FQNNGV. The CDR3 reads CASSTRRGHTQYF. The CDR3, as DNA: TGTGCCAGCAGCACGAGGCGGGGGCATACGCAGTATTTT.

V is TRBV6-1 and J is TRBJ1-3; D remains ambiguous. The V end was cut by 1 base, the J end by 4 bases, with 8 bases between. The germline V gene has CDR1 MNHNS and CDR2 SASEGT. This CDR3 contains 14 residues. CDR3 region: CASSEGARGNTIYF. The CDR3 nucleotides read TGTGCCAGCAGTGAAGGGGCGCGGGGAAACACCATATATTTT.

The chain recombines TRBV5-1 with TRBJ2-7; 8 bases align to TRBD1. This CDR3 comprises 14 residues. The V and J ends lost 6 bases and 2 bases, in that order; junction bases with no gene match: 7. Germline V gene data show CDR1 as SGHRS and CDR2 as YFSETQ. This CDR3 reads CASTLDREPYEQYF. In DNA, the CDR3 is TGCGCCAGCACTCTGGACAGGGAGCCCTACGAGCAGTACTTC.

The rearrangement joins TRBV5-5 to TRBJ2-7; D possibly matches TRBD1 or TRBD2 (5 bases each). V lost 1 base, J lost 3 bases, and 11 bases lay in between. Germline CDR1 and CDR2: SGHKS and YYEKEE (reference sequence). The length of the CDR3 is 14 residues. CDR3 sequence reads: CASSLTGAGYEQYF. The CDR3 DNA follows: TGTGCCAGCAGCTTGACTGGGGCGGGCTACGAGCAGTACTTC.

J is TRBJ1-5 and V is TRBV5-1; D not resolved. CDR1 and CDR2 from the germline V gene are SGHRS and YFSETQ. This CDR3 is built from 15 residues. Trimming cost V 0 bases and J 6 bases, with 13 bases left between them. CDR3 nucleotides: TGCGCCAGCAGCTTGGCCGGTGATACGGGTCAGCCCCAGCATTTT. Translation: CASSLAGDTGQPQHF.

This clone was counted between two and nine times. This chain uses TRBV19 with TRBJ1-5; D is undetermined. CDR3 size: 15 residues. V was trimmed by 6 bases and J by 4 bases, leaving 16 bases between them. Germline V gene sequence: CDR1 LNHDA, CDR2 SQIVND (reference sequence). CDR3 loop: CASRSTGLANQPQHF. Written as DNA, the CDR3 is TGTGCCAGTAGAAGTACGGGCCTGGCAAATCAGCCCCAGCATTTT.

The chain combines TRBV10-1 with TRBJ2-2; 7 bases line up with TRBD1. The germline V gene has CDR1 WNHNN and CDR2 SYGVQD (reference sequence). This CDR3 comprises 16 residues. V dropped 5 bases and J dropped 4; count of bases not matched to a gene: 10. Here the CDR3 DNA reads TGCGCCAGCAGTCTGGGGACAGCTTTTGGCACCGGGGAGCTGTTTTTT. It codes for CASSLGTAFGTGELFF.

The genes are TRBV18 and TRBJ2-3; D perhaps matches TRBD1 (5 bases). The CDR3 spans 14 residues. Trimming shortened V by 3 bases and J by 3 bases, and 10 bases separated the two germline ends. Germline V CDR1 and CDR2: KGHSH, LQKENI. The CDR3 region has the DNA TGTGCCAGCTCACCCAGGGTGGGGACAGATACGCAGTATTTT. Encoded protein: CASSPRVGTDTQYF.

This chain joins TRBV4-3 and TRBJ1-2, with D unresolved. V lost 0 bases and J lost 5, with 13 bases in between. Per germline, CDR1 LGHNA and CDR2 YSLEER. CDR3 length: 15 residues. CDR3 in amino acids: CASSQDETPRYGYTF. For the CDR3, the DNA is TGCGCCAGCAGCCAAGATGAGACACCTCGATATGGCTACACCTTC.

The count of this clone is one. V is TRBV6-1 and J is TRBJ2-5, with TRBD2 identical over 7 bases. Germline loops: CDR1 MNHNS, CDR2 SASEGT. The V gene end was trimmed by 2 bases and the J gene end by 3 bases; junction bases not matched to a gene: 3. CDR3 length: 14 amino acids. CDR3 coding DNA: TGTGCCAGCAGTGAATGGGCGGGGGAAGAGACCCAGTACTTC. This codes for CASSEWAGEETQYF.

For the CDR3, the DNA is TGTGCCAGCCGGCTCACCGGGACAGCGAATTCACCCCTCCACTTT. This sequence encodes CASRLTGTANSPLHF. V gene TRBV5-8 combines with J gene TRBJ1-6; 7 bases are a match to TRBD1. Per the germline V gene, CDR1 is SGHTS and CDR2 is YDEGEE. The CDR3 sequence is 15 residues long. After removal of 7 bases from V and 7 bases from J, the junction contained 11 bases not matched to a gene.

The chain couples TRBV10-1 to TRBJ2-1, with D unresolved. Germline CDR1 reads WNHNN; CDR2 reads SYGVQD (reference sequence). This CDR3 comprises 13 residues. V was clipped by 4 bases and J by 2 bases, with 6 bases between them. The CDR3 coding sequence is TGCGCCAGCAGTGGACGGGCCTACAATGAGCAGTTCTTC. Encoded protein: CASSGRAYNEQFF.

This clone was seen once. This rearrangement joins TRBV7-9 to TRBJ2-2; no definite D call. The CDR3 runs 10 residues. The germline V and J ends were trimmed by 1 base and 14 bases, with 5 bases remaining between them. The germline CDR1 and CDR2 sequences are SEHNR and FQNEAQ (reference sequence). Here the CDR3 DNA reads TGTGCCAGCAGCTTAGAGGCCCTGTTTTTT. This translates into CASSLEALFF.

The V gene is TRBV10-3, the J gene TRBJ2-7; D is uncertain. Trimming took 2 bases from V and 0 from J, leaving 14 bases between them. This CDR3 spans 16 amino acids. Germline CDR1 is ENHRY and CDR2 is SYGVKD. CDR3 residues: CAISEPAQVSSYEQYF. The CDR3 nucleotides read TGTGCCATCAGTGAGCCGGCCCAGGTGAGCTCCTACGAGCAGTACTTC.

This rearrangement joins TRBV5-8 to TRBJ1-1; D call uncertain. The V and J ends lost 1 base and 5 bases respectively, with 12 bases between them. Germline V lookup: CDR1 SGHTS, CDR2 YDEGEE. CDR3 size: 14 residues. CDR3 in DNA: TGTGCCAGCAGCTTGTATGGTTCTGGGACTGAAGCTTTCTTT. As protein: CASSLYGSGTEAFF.

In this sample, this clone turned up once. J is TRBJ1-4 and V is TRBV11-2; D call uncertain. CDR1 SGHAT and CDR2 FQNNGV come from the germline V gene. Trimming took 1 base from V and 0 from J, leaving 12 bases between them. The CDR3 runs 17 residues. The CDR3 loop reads CASSLAAAIATNEKLFF. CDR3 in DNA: TGTGCCAGCAGCTTAGCCGCGGCAATTGCAACTAATGAAAAACTGTTTTTT.

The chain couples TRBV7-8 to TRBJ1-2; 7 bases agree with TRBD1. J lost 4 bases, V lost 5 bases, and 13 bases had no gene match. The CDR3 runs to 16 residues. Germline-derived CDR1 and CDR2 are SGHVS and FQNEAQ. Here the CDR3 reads CASSLGGGGATYGYTF. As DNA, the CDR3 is TGTGCCAGCAGCCTAGGGGGAGGGGGCGCGACCTATGGCTACACCTTC. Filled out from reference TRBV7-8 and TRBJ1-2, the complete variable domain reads GAGVSQSPRYKVAKRGQDVALRCDPISGHVSLFWYQQALGQGPEFLTYFQNEAQLDKSGLPSDRFFAERPEGSVSTLKIQRTQQEDSAVYLCASSLGGGGATYGYTFGSGTRLTVV.

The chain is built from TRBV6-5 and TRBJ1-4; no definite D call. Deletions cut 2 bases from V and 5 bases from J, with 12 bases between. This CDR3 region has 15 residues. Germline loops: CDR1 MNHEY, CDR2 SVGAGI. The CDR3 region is CASSYRPVANEKLFF. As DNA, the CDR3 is TGTGCCAGCAGTTACCGCCCTGTCGCAAATGAAAAACTGTTTTTT.

CDR3 region: CSVRQTSGNTIYF. The CDR3 nucleotides read TGCAGCGTTCGTCAGACCTCTGGAAACACCATATATTTT. The chain recombines TRBV29-1 with TRBJ1-3; D is ambiguous. With 5 bases removed from V and 0 bases from J, the gap between germline ends came to 8 bases. Germline CDR1 SQVTM, CDR2 ANQGSEA. This CDR3 comprises 13 residues.

CDR3 region: CASRLGDRESLSSYNEQFF. DNA of the CDR3: TGTGCAAGTCGCCTAGGGGACAGGGAATCTTTAAGCTCCTACAATGAGCAGTTCTTC. The rearrangement joins TRBV12-2 to TRBJ2-1; the table's TRBD1 call for D was not verified on the DNA. TRBV12-2 is an annotated pseudogene. There are 19 residues in the CDR3.

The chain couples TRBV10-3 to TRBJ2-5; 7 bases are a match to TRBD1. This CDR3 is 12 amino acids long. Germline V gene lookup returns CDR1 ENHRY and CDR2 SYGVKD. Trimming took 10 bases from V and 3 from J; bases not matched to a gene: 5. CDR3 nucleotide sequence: TGTGCCAGCGGACAGGAAGAAGAGACCCAGTACTTC. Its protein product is CASGQEEETQYF.

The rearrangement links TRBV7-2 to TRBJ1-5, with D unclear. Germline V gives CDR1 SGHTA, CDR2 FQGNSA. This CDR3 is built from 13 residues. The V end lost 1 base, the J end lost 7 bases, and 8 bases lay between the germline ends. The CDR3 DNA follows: TGTGCCAGCAGCTTAGGATCGTACCAGCCCCAGCATTTT. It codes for CASSLGSYQPQHF.

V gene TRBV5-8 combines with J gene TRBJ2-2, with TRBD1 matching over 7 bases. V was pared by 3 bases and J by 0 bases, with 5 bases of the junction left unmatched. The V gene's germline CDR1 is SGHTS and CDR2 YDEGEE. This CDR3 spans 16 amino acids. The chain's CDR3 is CASSSTGMTNTGELFF. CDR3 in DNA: TGTGCCAGCAGCTCGACAGGGATGACGAACACCGGGGAGCTGTTTTTT.

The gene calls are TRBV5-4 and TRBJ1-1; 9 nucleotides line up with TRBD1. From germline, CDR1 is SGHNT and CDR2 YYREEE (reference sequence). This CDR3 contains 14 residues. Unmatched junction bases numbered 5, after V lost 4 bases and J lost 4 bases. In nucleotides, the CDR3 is TGTGCCAGCAGCCGGGACAGGGCCGGCACTGAAGCTTTCTTT. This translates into CASSRDRAGTEAFF.

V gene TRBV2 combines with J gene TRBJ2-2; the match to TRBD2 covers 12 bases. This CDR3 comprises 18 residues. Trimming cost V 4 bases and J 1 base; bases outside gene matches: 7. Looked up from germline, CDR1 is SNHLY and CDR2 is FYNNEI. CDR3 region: CASSARLAGALNTGELFF. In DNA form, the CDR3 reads TGTGCCAGCAGTGCCCGACTAGCGGGAGCGCTGAACACCGGGGAGCTGTTTTTT.

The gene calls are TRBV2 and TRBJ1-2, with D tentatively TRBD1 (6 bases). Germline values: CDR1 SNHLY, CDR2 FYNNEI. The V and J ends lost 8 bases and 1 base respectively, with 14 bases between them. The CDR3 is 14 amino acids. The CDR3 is CASLGGSLNYGYTF. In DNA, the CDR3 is TGTGCCAGCCTAGGGGGGAGCCTTAACTATGGCTACACCTTC.